This T cell receptor beta chain was identified in a study of CD8 T cells in ankylosing spondylitis. This clonotype occurred many times. Its target is unknown. Germline V gene data show CDR1 as DFQATT and CDR2 as SNEGSKA (reference sequence). V shed 5 bases and J shed 7 bases, with 18 bases lying between them. The CDR3 runs 13 residues. Study-level points and caveats: Blood from ankylosing spondylitis patients appeared to carry a characteristic roughly eight-variant TCR beta motif.

A single record per CDR3 protein comes from TCRdb applying MiXCR to the 5' RACE reads. The sample consists of around 130,000 distinct CDR3 sequences, roughly 17% of them appearing once. The TCR sequence derives from a male donor with ankylosing spondylitis. J is TRBJ2-7 and V is TRBV20-1, with D perhaps given as TRBD1 or TRBD2 (5 bases each). Sequencing used blood, either unsorted or a sorted T cell fraction (not recorded which). CDR3 loop: CSAQYTGPWEQYF. Written as DNA, the CDR3 is TGCAGTGCTCAATACACGGGGCCTTGGGAGCAGTACTTC.